The 25 T cell receptor beta chains listed next were all sequenced from one sample in a study of OX40 agonist ivuxolimab in advanced cancers. The method was immunoSEQ multiplex PCR; TCRdb's version includes in-frame clones alone and lacks a portion of them. The sample shows 52,000 or so clones, 84% of them seen only once. This specimen consisted of CD4+ or CD8+ T cells sorted from blood, obtained in a trial of the OX40 agonist ivuxolimab. These receptors came from an adult with an advanced solid tumor such as melanoma, head and neck, liver or kidney cancer.

This chain connects TRBV19 to TRBJ2-1; weak D call: TRBD2 (6 bases). V was trimmed by 3 bases and J by 6 bases, leaving 12 bases between them. This CDR3 contains 14 residues. CDR1 is LNHDA, CDR2 SQIVND, per germline (reference sequence). The DNA of the CDR3 is TGTGCCAGTAGTATGGGCGGGGTAGTCAATGAGCAGTTCTTC. Its translation is CASSMGGVVNEQFF.

The genes are TRBV7-2 and TRBJ1-1; 7 nucleotides agree with TRBD1. V shed 11 bases, J shed 8 bases, and the junction held 11 bases outside the gene matches. The CDR3 extends over 12 amino acids. The germline V gene encodes CDR1 SGHTA and CDR2 FQGNSA. The CDR3 sequence is CASRGDSREAFF. In nucleotides, the CDR3 is TGTGCCTCCAGGGGGGACTCTCGGGAAGCTTTCTTT.

The gene calls are TRBV2 and TRBJ1-5; 11 bases match TRBD1. The CDR3 has 15 residues. Germline CDR1 and CDR2: SNHLY and FYNNEI. After removal of 7 bases from V and 5 bases from J, the junction contained 7 bases not matched to a gene. CDR3 sequence (DNA): TGTGCCAGCACGGGGGACAGGGGGTTCGATCAGCCCCAGCATTTT. Translated: CASTGDRGFDQPQHF.

This chain uses TRBV6-5 with TRBJ1-5; D is perhaps TRBD1 (5 bases). Germline loops: CDR1 MNHEY, CDR2 SVGAGI. CDR3 length: 14 amino acids. This CDR3 reads CVTRGTGGNQPQHF. The CDR3, as DNA: TGTGTCACACGGGGTACAGGTGGCAATCAGCCCCAGCATTTT.

This chain joins TRBV5-6 and TRBJ2-7, with a possible D match to TRBD1 (5 bases). The CDR3 loop spans 15 amino acids. Deletions cut 4 bases from V and 4 bases from J, with 18 bases between. Germline V gene sequence: CDR1 SGHDT, CDR2 YYEEEE. CDR3 sequence reads: CASSGAVLLRYEQYF. The CDR3 coding sequence is TGTGCCAGCAGCGGGGCTGTGCTCCTCCGGTACGAGCAGTACTTC.

This clone came up a few times. The chain links TRBV7-3 to TRBJ1-2; no clear D. Looked up from germline, CDR1 is SGHTA and CDR2 is FQGTGA. V lost 0 bases and J lost 4, with 12 bases in between. The CDR3 runs 15 residues. CDR3 residues: CASSLTGRTSYGYTF. CDR3 DNA: TGTGCCAGCAGCTTAACTGGGCGGACGTCCTATGGCTACACCTTC.

The chain has TRBV6-5 and TRBJ1-6; D gene uncertain. Germline V gives CDR1 MNHEY, CDR2 SVGAGI. V dropped 0 bases and J dropped 9 bases, with 12 bases sitting between them. CDR3 length: 15 residues. As DNA, the CDR3 is TGTGCCAGCAGTTACTCGCAAGGGTATTCTTCACCCCTCCACTTT. Its protein is CASSYSQGYSSPLHF.

This rearrangement joins TRBV5-1 to TRBJ2-2, with 7 positions matching TRBD1. This CDR3 comprises 15 residues. Germline CDR1 is SGHRS and CDR2 is YFSETQ. Trimming removed 0 bases from V and 6 bases from J; junction bases left unmatched: 5. CDR3 nucleotides: TGCGCCAGCAGCTTGGGACAGGGCAGCGCCGGGGAGCTGTTTTTT. Translated: CASSLGQGSAGELFF.

This chain joins TRBV7-2 and TRBJ1-5; TRBD1 is a possible D gene (6 bases). The germline V and J ends were trimmed by 5 bases and 5 bases, with 10 bases remaining between them. This CDR3 is built from 13 residues. Germline-derived CDR1 and CDR2 are SGHTA and FQGNSA. CDR3 loop: CASSTPGDQPQHF. The DNA for the CDR3 is TGTGCCAGCAGCACTCCAGGGGATCAGCCCCAGCATTTT.

The J gene is TRBJ1-2, the V gene TRBV7-6; a possible D gene is TRBD1 (6 bases). The germline gives CDR1 SGHVS, CDR2 FNYEAQ. Trimming removed 6 bases from V and 5 bases from J, with 10 bases in between. There are 12 residues in the CDR3. The CDR3 region has the DNA TGTGCCAGCAGTAGGGGGGGATATGGCTACACCTTC. Its translation is CASSRGGYGYTF.

This chain joins TRBV5-1 and TRBJ2-1; 16 bases align to TRBD2. Unmatched junction bases numbered 5, after V lost 10 bases and J lost 1 base. Per germline, CDR1 SGHRS and CDR2 YFSETQ. The CDR3 has 16 residues. Here the CDR3 reads CACGTSGGASYNEQFF. As DNA, the CDR3 is TGCGCCTGTGGGACTAGCGGGGGGGCGTCCTACAATGAGCAGTTCTTC.

The chain joins TRBV18 to TRBJ1-1, with D unclear. V lost 4 bases, J lost 0 bases, and 9 bases lay in between. The CDR3 length is 14 residues. Per the germline V gene, CDR1 is KGHSH and CDR2 is LQKENI. The chain's CDR3 is CASSRSGLNTEAFF. The CDR3 nucleotides read TGTGCCAGCTCACGTTCCGGGCTGAACACTGAAGCTTTCTTT.

CDR3 residues: CASSNLPGQGAGEQFF. CDR3 DNA: TGTGCCAGCTCTAACCTCCCGGGACAGGGGGCTGGTGAGCAGTTCTTC. V gene TRBV2 combines with J gene TRBJ2-1; TRBD1 matches 12 bases. V shed 8 bases and J 9 bases; nucleotides not matched to a gene: 14. The CDR3 totals 16 residues. Germline CDR1 and CDR2: SNHLY and FYNNEI.

V and J are TRBV7-9 and TRBJ2-1; D tentatively reads TRBD1 or TRBD2 (5 bases each). The CDR3 is made up of 15 amino acids. The germline V gene encodes CDR1 SEHNR and CDR2 FQNEAQ (reference sequence). V lost 7 bases and J lost 9, with 22 bases in between. CDR3 DNA sequence: TGTGCCAGCACACGGGGACCGACGTCCTCCAGTGAGCAGTTCTTC. Protein: CASTRGPTSSSEQFF.

The V call is TRBV19, the J call TRBJ2-7; D is undetermined. V was clipped by 0 bases and J by 0 bases, with 6 bases between them. Germline V gives CDR1 LNHDA, CDR2 SQIVND (reference sequence). This CDR3 is 14 amino acids long. Here the CDR3 DNA reads TGTGCCAGTAGTATAGACGGCAACTCCTACGAGCAGTACTTC. Translated: CASSIDGNSYEQYF. The full variable domain, its missing parts supplied by reference TRBV19 and TRBJ2-7, is DGGITQSPKYLFRKEGQNVTLSCEQNLNHDAMYWYRQDPGQGLRLIYYSQIVNDFQKGDIAEGYSVSREKKESFPLTVTSAQKNPTAFYLCASSIDGNSYEQYFGPGTRLTVT.

The V call is TRBV27, the J call TRBJ2-1, with D possibly TRBD2 on 5 matching bases. V was trimmed by 2 bases and J by 4 bases, leaving 9 bases between them. Germline V gives CDR1 MNHEY, CDR2 SMNVEV (reference sequence). The CDR3 sequence is 14 residues long. The CDR3 is CASSLDGLYNEQFF. DNA of the CDR3: TGTGCCAGCAGTTTAGACGGACTGTACAATGAGCAGTTCTTC.

This clone came up once. V usage is TRBV5-1 and J usage is TRBJ2-1, with D perhaps matching TRBD2 (6 bases). Germline V CDR1 and CDR2: SGHRS, YFSETQ. V lost 0 bases, J lost 2 bases, and 12 bases lay in between. This CDR3 contains 16 residues. The CDR3 coding sequence is TGCGCCAGCAGCTTGGCCGGGACTGCGGCCTACAATGAGCAGTTCTTC. It specifies CASSLAGTAAYNEQFF.

The V gene is TRBV5-5, the J gene TRBJ1-3; D is uncertain. The CDR3 has 13 amino acids. V lost 3 bases and J 0 bases, leaving 4 bases between the germline ends. Per germline, CDR1 SGHKS and CDR2 YYEKEE (reference sequence). Written as DNA, the CDR3 is TGTGCCAGCAGCTACACCTCTGGAAACACCATATATTTT. Its translation is CASSYTSGNTIYF.

The chain has TRBV10-3 and TRBJ2-3, with no clear D. Deletions cut 8 bases from V and 6 bases from J, with 15 bases between. CDR3 length: 13 residues. From germline, CDR1 is ENHRY and CDR2 SYGVKD. DNA for the CDR3: TGTGCCATCCTCCAGGTCCTAGGGGATACGCAGTATTTT. It specifies CAILQVLGDTQYF.

This rearrangement joins TRBV7-3 to TRBJ2-3; 14 nucleotides align to TRBD2. This CDR3 region has 16 residues. Germline trimming cut 5 bases from V and 3 bases from J; bases unmatched to any gene: 4. CDR1 is SGHTA and CDR2 is FQGTGA in the germline V gene. DNA for the CDR3: TGTGCCAGCAGCCAGACTAGCGGGGGGGTAACAGATACGCAGTATTTT. Its protein product is CASSQTSGGVTDTQYF.

This clone has only a few counts. The CDR3 loop reads CASSPLGRKGRETQYF. DNA of the CDR3: TGCGCCAGCAGCCCCCTAGGGAGAAAAGGGAGAGAGACCCAGTACTTC. This chain uses TRBV4-1 with TRBJ2-5, with D possibly matching TRBD2 (5 bases). The CDR3 sequence is 16 residues long. The V and J ends lost 4 bases and 4 bases respectively, with 19 bases between them. The V gene's germline CDR1 is MGHRA and CDR2 YSYEKL.

Only a few counts were recorded for this clone. CDR3 sequence reads: CASSLHRGRGAGELFF. The CDR3 nucleotides read TGCGCCAGCAGCCTCCACAGGGGGCGAGGGGCCGGGGAGCTGTTTTTT. The chain joins TRBV4-1 to TRBJ2-2, with TRBD1 identical over 9 bases. The CDR3 is made up of 16 amino acids. Germline V CDR1 and CDR2: MGHRA, YSYEKL. Trimming at V came to 4 bases and at J to 6 bases, leaving 9 bases not matched to a gene.

The V call is TRBV5-1, the J call TRBJ2-5, with 8 bases lining up with TRBD2. Losses at the gene ends were 4 bases for V and 4 bases for J; bases not matched to a gene: 12. Germline values: CDR1 SGHRS, CDR2 YFSETQ. The CDR3 is 16 amino acids. The CDR3 loop reads CASSTSGDPTGETQYF. The CDR3 DNA reads TGCGCCAGCAGCACTAGCGGAGACCCCACCGGAGAGACCCAGTACTTC.

The rearrangement links TRBV12-5 to TRBJ1-3; possible D gene TRBD1, 6 bases. V was pared by 5 bases and J by 1 base, with 15 bases between. Germline V gives CDR1 LGHNT, CDR2 FRNRAP. The CDR3 is made up of 16 amino acids. The CDR3 nucleotides read TGTGCTAGTGGTCCCGGCAGGGGAGGATCTGGAAACACCATATATTTT. It yields the protein CASGPGRGGSGNTIYF.

The chain combines TRBV6-6 with TRBJ2-3; TRBD2 is a possible D gene (6 bases). Trimming took 6 bases from V and 0 from J, leaving 16 bases between them. The CDR3 is made up of 16 amino acids. Germline CDR1 reads MNHNY; CDR2 reads SVGAGI (reference sequence). CDR3 DNA sequence: TGTGCCAGCAGCCCTGGGGCGGGGCTAAGCACAGATACGCAGTATTTT. Translating it yields CASSPGAGLSTDTQYF.